The 11 T cell receptor beta chains below all came from one sample that was sequenced in a study of T cell clonality in common variable immunodeficiency. Profiling relied on immunoSEQ multiplex PCR, and the TCRdb table lists in-frame clones only, not all of them. The sample yields 25,000 to 35,000 clones, without any singletons. The sequencing input was peripheral blood mononuclear cells. The source of these receptors is a person aged 18-70 years in good health.

This clone was counted at least ten times. Compared with germline, one end of the junction differs, possibly owing to a read error. The read terminates 3 residues ahead of where the CDR3 ends, so the germline J gene completes it. The genes are TRBV4-2 and TRBJ2-7; 9 nucleotides line up with TRBD1. Germline values: CDR1 LGHNA, CDR2 YNFKEQ. The CDR3 extends over 16 amino acids. The sequenced CDR3 bases are TGCGCCAGCAGCCACTTTTCCGGGACAGGGAATGGCGAG. It encodes CASSHFSGTGNGE. The complete CDR3 reads CASSHFSGTGNGEQYF.

A few counts support this clone. A far larger clone lies a single base away; this is likely a read error. The read comes to an end 3 residues before the CDR3 does, leaving the germline J gene to fill in the end. This chain connects TRBV7-9 to TRBJ2-7; 8 positions match TRBD1. Germline loops: CDR1 SEHNR, CDR2 FQNEAQ (reference sequence). The CDR3 is made up of 15 amino acids. Partial CDR3 DNA: TGTGGCAGCAGCCGATTGGGGGACAGGTCCTACGAG. This translates into CGSSRLGDRSYE. The CDR3, in full, reads CGSSRLGDRSYEQYF. Filled out from reference TRBV7-9 and TRBJ2-7, the complete variable domain reads DTGVSQNPRHKITKRGQNVTFRCDPISEHNRLYWYRQTLGQGPEFLTYFQNEAQLEKSRLLSDRFSAERPKGSFSTLEIQRTEQGDSAMYLCGSSRLGDRSYEQYFGPGTRLTVT.

There are many counts of this clone. The read stops 3 residues short of the end of the CDR3; the missing end is completed from the germline J gene. V and J are TRBV7-6 and TRBJ1-2, with TRBD1 matching over 7 bases. V dropped 5 bases and J dropped 0; count of bases not matched to a gene: 3. The CDR3 is made up of 14 amino acids. Germline CDR1 and CDR2: SGHVS and FNYEAQ. CDR3 residues: CASSEGTANYGYTF. The sequenced CDR3 bases are TGTGCCAGCAGCGAAGGGACAGCTAACTATGGC.

Ten or more counts support this clone. From the germline J gene comes the end of the CDR3, since the read stops 3 residues before it. V gene TRBV4-1 combines with J gene TRBJ2-1; 13 bases line up with TRBD2. Trimming at V came to 0 bases and at J to 2 bases, leaving 4 bases not matched to a gene. The CDR3 runs to 18 residues. From germline, CDR1 is MGHRA and CDR2 YSYEKL. CDR3 amino acids: CASSQDPGLAGPYNEQFF. CDR3 bases read: TGCGCCAGCAGCCAAGATCCGGGACTAGCGGGACCCTACAATGAG.

This clone has only a few counts. This may arise from a read error, as a much more abundant clone is one base away. Coverage ceases 3 residues before the CDR3 finishes, and the germline J gene fills in the end. The rearrangement links TRBV30 to TRBJ1-4, with 7 bases aligning to TRBD1. The CDR3 sequence is 15 residues long. Germline V gene lookup returns CDR1 GTSNPN and CDR2 SVGIG (reference sequence). CDR3: CAWSLGTEYNSPLFF. CDR3 bases read: TGTGCCTGGAGCCTGGGGACAGAATATAATTCACCA.

This clone occurred many times. This CDR3 reads CSARVNSYNSPLHF. The sequenced CDR3 bases are TGCAGTGCTAGAGTCAACAGCTATAATTCACCC. V is TRBV20-1 and J is TRBJ1-6; D call uncertain. The read falls 3 residues short of the CDR3 end, and the missing part is taken from the germline J gene. Germline V gene sequence: CDR1 DFQATT, CDR2 SNEGSKA (reference sequence). The V end was cut by 1 base, the J end by 3 bases, with 7 bases between. The CDR3 runs to 14 residues.

In this sample, this clone turned up many times. The read ends 3 residues before the CDR3 terminus; that terminus is restored from the germline J gene. The chain couples TRBV4-1 to TRBJ1-2; possible D gene TRBD1, 5 bases. CDR3 length: 14 residues. Germline V gene data show CDR1 as MGHRA and CDR2 as YSYEKL. The V and J ends lost 5 bases and 5 bases respectively, with 15 bases between them. The covered CDR3 bases are TGCGCCAGCAGCTCGGGAGACAGCTCTTATGGC. This sequence encodes CASSSGDSSYG. The complete CDR3 sequence is CASSSGDSSYGYTF.

There are many counts of this clone. Read coverage stops 3 residues before the CDR3 terminus; the germline J gene supplies the remainder. The V and J genes are TRBV19 and TRBJ2-3; 7 bases agree with TRBD1. CDR3 length: 15 amino acids. The V and J ends lost 5 bases and 2 bases, in that order; junction bases with no gene match: 7. Germline V gene data show CDR1 as LNHDA and CDR2 as SQIVND (reference sequence). The CDR3 sequence: CASSPRTGITDTQYF. The CDR3 DNA, read in part, is TGTGCCAGTAGTCCCCGGACAGGTATCACAGATACG.

This clone is medium-sized within its sample. Read coverage stops 3 residues before the CDR3 terminus; the germline J gene supplies the remainder. V is TRBV30 and J is TRBJ2-3; D is undetermined. The CDR3 consists of 14 residues. V was clipped by 1 base and J by 2 bases, with 10 bases between them. In germline, CDR1 is GTSNPN, CDR2 SVGIG (reference sequence). Incomplete CDR3 DNA: TGTGCCTGGAGTGGCGGATTTTCCACAGATACG. This gives the protein CAWSGGFSTDT. The full CDR3 is CAWSGGFSTDTQYF.

This clone was picked up many times. The read terminates 3 residues before the CDR3 end, so the remaining end is supplied by the germline J gene. Other nucleotide sequences in the sample specify the same CDR3. This sequence joins TRBV20-1 and TRBJ1-3, with D possibly being TRBD1 (5 bases). The CDR3 has 16 residues. Germline V gives CDR1 DFQATT, CDR2 SNEGSKA (reference sequence). The V gene lost 2 bases and the J gene lost 1 base, with 15 bases spanning the gap. The CDR3 here is CSARSPSDSSGNTIYF. CDR3 DNA (partial): TGCAGTGCTAGAAGCCCCTCCGACAGTTCTGGAAACACC.

This clone was detected many times. Read coverage stops 3 residues before the CDR3 terminus; the germline J gene supplies the remainder. This chain joins TRBV20-1 and TRBJ2-7; 8 bases match TRBD1. Germline V gene data show CDR1 as DFQATT and CDR2 as SNEGSKA (reference sequence). V lost 4 bases and J lost 0; bases outside the gene matches: 5. The CDR3 is 14 amino acids. The CDR3 loop reads CSAKTGGSSYEQYF. CDR3 DNA (partial): TGCAGTGCTAAAACAGGGGGTTCCTCCTACGAG.